A selection of T cell receptor beta chains follows, all from one sample in a study of blood T cells in healthy people across ages. TCRdb recomputed calls from the 5' RACE reads with MiXCR, one row per CDR3 protein. The sample shows over 1,500,000 distinct CDR3 sequences, about two fifths of them seen only once. Material: blood. All receptors come from a human donor in good health. Both conserved end residues are part of each CDR3. The D gene is left open where the match is weak. The size entry is marked missing in some rows and otherwise reads once, few, many or a size class.

d_gene	abundance	j_gene	v_gene	CDR3nt	CDR3aa
TRBD1	.	TRBJ2-1	TRBV18	TGTGCCAGCTCCTCGGAGACAGGGATCCTATTCTCCTACAATGAGCAGTTCTTC	CASSSETGILFSYNEQFF
.	.	TRBJ2-7	TRBV6-6	TGTGCCAGCAGCTGGGATGGGGAGAACGAGCAGTACTTC	CASSWDGENEQYF
.	.	TRBJ1-2	TRBV27	TGTGCCAGCACCGAATTCGGGGGTAACTATGGTTACACCTTC	CASTEFGGNYGYTF
.	few	TRBJ2-7	TRBV20-1	TGCAGTGCCACCGGGACTCCAAACTACGAGCAGTACTTC	CSATGTPNYEQYF
TRBD1	.	TRBJ2-7	TRBV7-2	TGTGCCAGCAGCCGCCCGGGGACAGGGGCCGAGCAGTACTTC	CASSRPGTGAEQYF
.	few	TRBJ1-1	TRBV7-9	TGTGCCAGCAGCTTAGCGGGGGTAGGGGACACTGAAGCTTTCTTT	CASSLAGVGDTEAFF
.	.	TRBJ2-7	TRBV7-8	TGTGCCAGCAGCTCACACAGGGTTGGGACCTACGAGCAGTACTTC	CASSSHRVGTYEQYF
.	.	TRBJ1-2	TRBV12-3/TRBV12-4	TGTGCCAGCAGTCTCGGCTACCGGGGCGATGGCTACACCTTC	CASSLGYRGDGYTF
TRBD1	few	TRBJ2-1	TRBV20-1	TGCAGTGCTCCCGGGACAGGGGACTACAATGAGCAGTTCTTC	CSAPGTGDYNEQFF
.	.	TRBJ1-4	TRBV15	TGTGCCACCAGCAGAGATCACGTTAATGAAAAACTGTTTTTT	CATSRDHVNEKLFF
.	.	TRBJ1-5	TRBV28	TGTGCCAGCGGTAGCGTCCCATCAAGACAGCCCCAGCATTTT	CASGSVPSRQPQHF
.	once	TRBJ1-5	TRBV6-2/TRBV6-3	TGTGCCAGCAGTTACTCGGGTTGGGCAGGGGTAAGCAATCAGCCCCAGCATTTT	CASSYSGWAGVSNQPQHF
.	.	TRBJ1-4	TRBV20-1	TGCAGTGCTAGAGACTCAGGGGCGGGTGAAAAACTGTTTTTT	CSARDSGAGEKLFF
.	.	TRBJ2-3	TRBV19	TGTGCCAGTCAGACTACGAGGGGTAGGGGGACAGATACGCAGTATTTT	CASQTTRGRGTDTQYF
.	.	TRBJ1-4	TRBV15	TGTGCCACCAGCAGAGATCCCAGGGGCGATGAAAAACTGTTTTTT	CATSRDPRGDEKLFF
.	.	TRBJ2-3	TRBV4-3	TGCGCCAGCAGCCAAGATCTTTTGGGGTTTCGTACCTACACAGATACGCAGTATTTT	CASSQDLLGFRTYTDTQYF
.	few	TRBJ1-2	TRBV15	TGTGCCACCAGCAGAGATCGACAGAGGATCTTCTATGGCTACACCTTC	CATSRDRQRIFYGYTF
.	many	TRBJ1-1	TRBV11-3	TGTGCCAGCAGCTTAACACAGACCAACAAAGAAGCTTTCTTT	CASSLTQTNKEAFF
.	few	TRBJ2-7	TRBV7-2	TGTGCCAGCAATGGGGGTTCCTACGAGCAGTACTTC	CASNGGSYEQYF
.	.	TRBJ1-3	TRBV30	TGTGCCTGGAAGAAGATTGACAGGCGGGTGCGTGGAAACACCATATATTTT	CAWKKIDRRVRGNTIYF